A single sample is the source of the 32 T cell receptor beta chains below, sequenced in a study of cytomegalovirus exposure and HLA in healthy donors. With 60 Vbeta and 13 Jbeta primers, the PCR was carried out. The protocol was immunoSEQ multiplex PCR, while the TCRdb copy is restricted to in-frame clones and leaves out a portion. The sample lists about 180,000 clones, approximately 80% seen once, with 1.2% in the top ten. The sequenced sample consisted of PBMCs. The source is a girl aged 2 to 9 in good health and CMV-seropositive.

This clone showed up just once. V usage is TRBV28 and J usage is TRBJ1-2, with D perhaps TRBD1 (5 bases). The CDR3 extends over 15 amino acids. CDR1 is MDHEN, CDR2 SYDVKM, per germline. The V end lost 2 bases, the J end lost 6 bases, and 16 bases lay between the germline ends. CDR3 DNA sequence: TGTGCCAGCAGTTTAGTTTCTGGCAGGGCGAATGGCTACACCTTC. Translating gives CASSLVSGRANGYTF.

The CDR3: CASTTGTGDGYTF. The CDR3 nucleotides read TGTGCCAGCACCACTGGGACAGGGGATGGCTACACCTTC. V and J are TRBV7-8 and TRBJ1-2, with 10 bases that match TRBD1. CDR1 and CDR2 (germline): SGHVS, FQNEAQ. This CDR3 spans 13 amino acids. V trimming: 7 bases; J trimming: 6 bases; junction bases outside the gene matches: 5.

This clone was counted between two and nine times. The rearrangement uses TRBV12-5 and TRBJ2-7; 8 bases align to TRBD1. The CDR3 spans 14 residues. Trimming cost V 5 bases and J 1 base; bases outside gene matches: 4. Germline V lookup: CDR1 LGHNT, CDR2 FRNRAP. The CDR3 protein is CASGLGQGSYEQYF. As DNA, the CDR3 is TGTGCTAGTGGTCTAGGACAGGGTTCCTACGAGCAGTACTTC. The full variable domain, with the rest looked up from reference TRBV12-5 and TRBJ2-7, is DARVTQTPRHKVTEMGQEVTMRCQPILGHNTVFWYRQTMMQGLELLAYFRNRAPLDDSGMPKDRFSAEMPDATLATLKIQPSEPRDSAVYFCASGLGQGSYEQYFGPGTRLTVT.

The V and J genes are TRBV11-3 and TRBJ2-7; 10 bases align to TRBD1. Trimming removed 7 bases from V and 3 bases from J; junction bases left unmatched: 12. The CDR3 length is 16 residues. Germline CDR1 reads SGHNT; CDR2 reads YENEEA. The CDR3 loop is CASTTGGLNPYYEQYF. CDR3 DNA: TGTGCCAGCACGACAGGGGGCCTGAACCCCTACTACGAGCAGTACTTC. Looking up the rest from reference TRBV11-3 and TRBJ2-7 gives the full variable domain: EAGVVQSPRYKIIEKKQPVAFWCNPISGHNTLYWYLQNLGQGPELLIRYENEEAVDDSQLPKDRFSAERLKGVDSTLKIQPAELGDSAVYLCASTTGGLNPYYEQYFGPGTRLTVT.

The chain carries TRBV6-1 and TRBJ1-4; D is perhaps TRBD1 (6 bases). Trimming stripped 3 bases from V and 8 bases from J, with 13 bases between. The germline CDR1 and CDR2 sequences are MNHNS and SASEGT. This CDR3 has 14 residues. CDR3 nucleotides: TGTGCCAGCAGTGAGGAGAGGGGGGGGGAAAAACTGTTTTTT. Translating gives CASSEERGGEKLFF.

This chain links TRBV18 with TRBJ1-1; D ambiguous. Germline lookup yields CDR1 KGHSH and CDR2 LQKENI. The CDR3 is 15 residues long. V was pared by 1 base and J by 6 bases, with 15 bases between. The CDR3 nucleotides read TGTGCCAGCTCACCACTTCTGGAGGGTAAGGCTGAAGCTTTCTTT. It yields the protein CASSPLLEGKAEAFF. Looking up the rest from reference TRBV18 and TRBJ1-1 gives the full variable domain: NAGVMQNPRHLVRRRGQEARLRCSPMKGHSHVYWYRQLPEEGLKFMVYLQKENIIDESGMPKERFSAEFPKEGPSILRIQQVVRGDSAAYFCASSPLLEGKAEAFFGQGTRLTVV.

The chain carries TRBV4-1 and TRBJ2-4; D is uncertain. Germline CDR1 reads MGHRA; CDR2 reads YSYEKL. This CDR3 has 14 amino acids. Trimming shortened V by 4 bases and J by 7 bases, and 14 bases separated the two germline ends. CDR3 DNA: TGCGCCAGCAGCCTCCTCTCCAGGAAGAACATTCAGTACTTC. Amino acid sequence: CASSLLSRKNIQYF.

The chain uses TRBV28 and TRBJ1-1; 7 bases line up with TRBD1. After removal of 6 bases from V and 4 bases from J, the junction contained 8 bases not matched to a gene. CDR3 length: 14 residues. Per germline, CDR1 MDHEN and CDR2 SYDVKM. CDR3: CASSSQGIGTEAFF. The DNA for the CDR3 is TGTGCCAGCAGCTCACAGGGGATTGGCACTGAAGCTTTCTTT.

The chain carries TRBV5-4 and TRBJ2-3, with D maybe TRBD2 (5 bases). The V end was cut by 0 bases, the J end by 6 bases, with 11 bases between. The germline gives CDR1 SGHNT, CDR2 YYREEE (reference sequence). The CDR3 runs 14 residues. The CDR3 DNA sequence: TGTGCCAGCAGCTTGGGAGCGGAGATGGATACGCAGTATTTT. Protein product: CASSLGAEMDTQYF.

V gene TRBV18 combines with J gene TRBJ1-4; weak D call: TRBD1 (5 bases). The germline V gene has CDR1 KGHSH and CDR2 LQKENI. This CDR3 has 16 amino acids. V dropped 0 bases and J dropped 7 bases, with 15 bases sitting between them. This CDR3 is CASSPPSGGQSEKLFF. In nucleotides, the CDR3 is TGTGCCAGCTCACCACCGTCCGGGGGTCAAAGTGAAAAACTGTTTTTT. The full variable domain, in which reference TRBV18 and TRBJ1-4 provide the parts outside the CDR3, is NAGVMQNPRHLVRRRGQEARLRCSPMKGHSHVYWYRQLPEEGLKFMVYLQKENIIDESGMPKERFSAEFPKEGPSILRIQQVVRGDSAAYFCASSPPSGGQSEKLFFGSGTQLSVL.

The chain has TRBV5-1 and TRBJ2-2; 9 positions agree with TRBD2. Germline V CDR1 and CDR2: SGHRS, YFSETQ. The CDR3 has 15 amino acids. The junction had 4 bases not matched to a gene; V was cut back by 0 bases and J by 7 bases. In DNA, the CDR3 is TGCGCCAGCAGCTTGGGGCTAGCGGGATTCGGGGAGCTGTTTTTT. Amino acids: CASSLGLAGFGELFF. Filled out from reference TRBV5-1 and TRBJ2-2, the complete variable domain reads KAGVTQTPRYLIKTRGQQVTLSCSPISGHRSVSWYQQTPGQGLQFLFEYFSETQRNKGNFPGRFSGRQFSNSRSEMNVSTLELGDSALYLCASSLGLAGFGELFFGEGSRLTVL.

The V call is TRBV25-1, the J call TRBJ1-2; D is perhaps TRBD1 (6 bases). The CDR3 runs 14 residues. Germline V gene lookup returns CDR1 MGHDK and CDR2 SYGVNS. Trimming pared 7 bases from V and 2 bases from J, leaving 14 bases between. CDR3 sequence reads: CASTSAGANYGYTF. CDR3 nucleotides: TGTGCCAGCACTTCGGCGGGGGCGAACTATGGCTACACCTTC.

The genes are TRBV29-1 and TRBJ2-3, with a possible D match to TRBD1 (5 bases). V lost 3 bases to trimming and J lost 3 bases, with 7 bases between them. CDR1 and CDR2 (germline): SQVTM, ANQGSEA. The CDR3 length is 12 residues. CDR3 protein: CSVDRDTDTQYF. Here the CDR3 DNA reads TGCAGCGTTGACAGGGATACAGATACGCAGTATTTT.

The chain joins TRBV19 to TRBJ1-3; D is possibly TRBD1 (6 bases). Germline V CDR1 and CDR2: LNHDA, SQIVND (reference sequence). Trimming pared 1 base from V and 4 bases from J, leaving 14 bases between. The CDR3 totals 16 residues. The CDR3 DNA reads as TGTGCCAGTAGTATAGTACGGCAGGGGATCGGAAACACCATATATTTT. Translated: CASSIVRQGIGNTIYF. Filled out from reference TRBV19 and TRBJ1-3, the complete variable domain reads DGGITQSPKYLFRKEGQNVTLSCEQNLNHDAMYWYRQDPGQGLRLIYYSQIVNDFQKGDIAEGYSVSREKKESFPLTVTSAQKNPTAFYLCASSIVRQGIGNTIYFGEGSWLTVV.

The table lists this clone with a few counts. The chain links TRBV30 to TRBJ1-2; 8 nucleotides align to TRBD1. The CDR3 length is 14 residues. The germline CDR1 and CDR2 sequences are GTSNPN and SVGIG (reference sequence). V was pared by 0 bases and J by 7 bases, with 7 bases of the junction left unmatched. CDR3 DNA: TGTGCCTGGAGTGTAAGGGCAGGGGGCGGTGGCTACACCTTC. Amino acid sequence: CAWSVRAGGGGYTF. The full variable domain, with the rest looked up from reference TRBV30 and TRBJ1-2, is SQTIHQWPATLVQPVGSPLSLECTVEGTSNPNLYWYRQAAGRGLQLLFYSVGIGQISSEVPQNLSASRPQDRQFILSSKKLLLSDSGFYLCAWSVRAGGGGYTFGSGTRLTVV.

CDR3 amino acids: CASSGQGYFDEQYF. The CDR3 region has the DNA TGTGCCAGCAGCGGGCAGGGTTACTTCGACGAGCAGTACTTC. This sequence joins TRBV25-1 and TRBJ2-7; possibly TRBD1 for D (5 bases). The germline V gene encodes CDR1 MGHDK and CDR2 SYGVNS. The CDR3 runs 14 residues. The V gene lost 6 bases and the J gene lost 5 bases, with 17 bases spanning the gap.

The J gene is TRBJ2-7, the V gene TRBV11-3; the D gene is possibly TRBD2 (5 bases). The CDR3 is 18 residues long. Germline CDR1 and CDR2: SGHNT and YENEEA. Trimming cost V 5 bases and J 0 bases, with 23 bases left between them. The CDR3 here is CASSPTWARGYYSYEQYF. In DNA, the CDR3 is TGTGCCAGCAGCCCTACATGGGCTCGCGGGTATTACTCCTACGAGCAGTACTTC.

DNA of the CDR3: TGTGCCAGCAGCTTACAGGGGGCGGATACGCAGTATTTT. Its protein is CASSLQGADTQYF. This chain joins TRBV5-4 and TRBJ2-3, with 9 bases identical to TRBD1. The CDR3 is made up of 13 amino acids. V was clipped by 2 bases and J by 6 bases; unmatched bases: 1. Germline CDR1 SGHNT, CDR2 YYREEE (reference sequence).

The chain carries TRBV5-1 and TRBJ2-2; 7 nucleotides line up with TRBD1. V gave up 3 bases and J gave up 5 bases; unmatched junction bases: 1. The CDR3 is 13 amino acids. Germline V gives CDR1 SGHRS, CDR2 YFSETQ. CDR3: CASSSGQTGELFF. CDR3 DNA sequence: TGCGCCAGCAGCTCGGGACAGACCGGGGAGCTGTTTTTT.

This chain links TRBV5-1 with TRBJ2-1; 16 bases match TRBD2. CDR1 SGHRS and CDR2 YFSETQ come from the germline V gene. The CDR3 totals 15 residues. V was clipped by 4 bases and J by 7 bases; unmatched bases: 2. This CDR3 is CASSTGLAGGNEQFF. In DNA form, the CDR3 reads TGCGCCAGCAGCACGGGACTAGCGGGAGGGAATGAGCAGTTCTTC.

The CDR3 coding sequence is TGTGCCAGCAAAACCGGGACAGGGGCCAACGAGCAGTACTTC. This sequence encodes CASKTGTGANEQYF. The chain is built from TRBV6-6 and TRBJ2-7, with 10 bases aligning to TRBD1. The V and J ends lost 7 bases and 5 bases, in that order; junction bases with no gene match: 8. The CDR3 covers 14 residues. From germline, CDR1 is MNHNY and CDR2 SVGAGI (reference sequence).

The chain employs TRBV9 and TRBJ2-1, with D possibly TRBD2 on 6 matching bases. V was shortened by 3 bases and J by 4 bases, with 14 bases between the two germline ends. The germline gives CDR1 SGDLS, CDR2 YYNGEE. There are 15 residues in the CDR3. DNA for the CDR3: TGTGCCAGCAGCGAGAGATTAGCGGTTTACAATGAGCAGTTCTTC. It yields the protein CASSERLAVYNEQFF.

CDR3 coding DNA: TGTGCCAGCAGTTTATCCCCCTTTCCCCCCACTGAAGCTTTCTTT. Amino acids: CASSLSPFPPTEAFF. V is TRBV27 and J is TRBJ1-1, with D uncertain. The CDR3 runs 15 residues. V was pared by 0 bases and J by 4 bases, with 12 bases between. The germline V gene has CDR1 MNHEY and CDR2 SMNVEV (reference sequence).

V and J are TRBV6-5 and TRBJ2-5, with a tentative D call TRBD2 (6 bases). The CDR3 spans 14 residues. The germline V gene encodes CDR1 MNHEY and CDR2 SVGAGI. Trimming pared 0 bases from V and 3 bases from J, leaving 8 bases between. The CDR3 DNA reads TGTGCCAGCAGTTACTCTGGCGGGAAAGAGACCCAGTACTTC. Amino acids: CASSYSGGKETQYF.

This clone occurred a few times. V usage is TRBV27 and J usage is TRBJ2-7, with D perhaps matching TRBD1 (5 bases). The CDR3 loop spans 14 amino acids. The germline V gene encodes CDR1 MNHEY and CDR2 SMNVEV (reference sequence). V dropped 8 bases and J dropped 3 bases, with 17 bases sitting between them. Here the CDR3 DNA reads TGTGCCAGCGGATCACCGACAGACCTCTACGAGCAGTACTTC. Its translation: CASGSPTDLYEQYF.

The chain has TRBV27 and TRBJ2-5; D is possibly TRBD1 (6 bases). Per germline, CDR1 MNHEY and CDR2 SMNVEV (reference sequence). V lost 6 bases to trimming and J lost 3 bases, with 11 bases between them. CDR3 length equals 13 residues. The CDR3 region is CASSPHREETQYF. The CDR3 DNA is TGTGCCAGCAGCCCCCACAGGGAAGAGACCCAGTACTTC.

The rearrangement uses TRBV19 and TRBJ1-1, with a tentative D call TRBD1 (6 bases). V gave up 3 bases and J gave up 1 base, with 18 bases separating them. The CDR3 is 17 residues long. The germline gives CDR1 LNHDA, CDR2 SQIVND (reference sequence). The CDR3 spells CASSIPRGSRGNTEAFF. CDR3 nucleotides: TGTGCCAGTAGTATCCCCAGGGGAAGCAGGGGGAACACTGAAGCTTTCTTT.

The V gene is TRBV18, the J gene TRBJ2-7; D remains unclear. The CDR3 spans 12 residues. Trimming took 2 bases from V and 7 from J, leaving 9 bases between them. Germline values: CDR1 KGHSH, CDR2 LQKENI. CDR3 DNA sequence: TGTGCCAGCTCACCAGAACCTAGAGAGCAGTACTTC. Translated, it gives CASSPEPREQYF.

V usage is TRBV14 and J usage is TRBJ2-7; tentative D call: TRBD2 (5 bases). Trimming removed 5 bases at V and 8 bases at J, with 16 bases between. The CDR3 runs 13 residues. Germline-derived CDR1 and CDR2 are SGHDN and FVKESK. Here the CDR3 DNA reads TGTGCCAGCAGCTATCCAAGTCGGGGAAAGCAGTACTTC. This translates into CASSYPSRGKQYF.

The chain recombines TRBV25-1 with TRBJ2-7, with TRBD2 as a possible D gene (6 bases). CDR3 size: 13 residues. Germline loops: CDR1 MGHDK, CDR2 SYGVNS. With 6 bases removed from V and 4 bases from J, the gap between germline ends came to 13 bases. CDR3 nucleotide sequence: TGTGCCAGCAGCCGGGACTCTGCATACGAGCAGTACTTC. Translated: CASSRDSAYEQYF.

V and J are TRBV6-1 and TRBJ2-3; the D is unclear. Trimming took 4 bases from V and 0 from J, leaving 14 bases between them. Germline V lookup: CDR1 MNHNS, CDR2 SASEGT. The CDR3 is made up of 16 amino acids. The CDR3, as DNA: TGTGCCAGCAGTGCGGTCCCAACCTATAGCACAGATACGCAGTATTTT. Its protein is CASSAVPTYSTDTQYF.

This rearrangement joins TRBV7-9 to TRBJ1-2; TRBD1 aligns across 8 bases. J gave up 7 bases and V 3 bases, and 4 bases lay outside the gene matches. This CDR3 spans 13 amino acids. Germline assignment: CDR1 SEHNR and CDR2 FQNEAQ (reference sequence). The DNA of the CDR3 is TGTGCCAGCAGCTTGGTACAGGGGGGTGGCTACACCTTC. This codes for CASSLVQGGGYTF. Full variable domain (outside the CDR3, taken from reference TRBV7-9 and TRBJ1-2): DTGVSQNPRHKITKRGQNVTFRCDPISEHNRLYWYRQTLGQGPEFLTYFQNEAQLEKSRLLSDRFSAERPKGSFSTLEIQRTEQGDSAMYLCASSLVQGGGYTFGSGTRLTVV.